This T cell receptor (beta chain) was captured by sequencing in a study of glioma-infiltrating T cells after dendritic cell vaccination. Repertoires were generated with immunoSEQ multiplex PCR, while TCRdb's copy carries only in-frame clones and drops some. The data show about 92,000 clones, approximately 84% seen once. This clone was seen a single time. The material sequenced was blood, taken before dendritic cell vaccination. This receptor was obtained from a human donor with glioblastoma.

The CDR3 coding sequence is TGCGCCAGCAGCCAAGTGGATAGGGGGCTCGGAAACACCATATATTTT. Translation gives CASSQVDRGLGNTIYF. The gene calls are TRBV4-1 and TRBJ1-3, with TRBD1 matching over 7 bases. The germline V gene encodes CDR1 MGHRA and CDR2 YSYEKL. After removal of 1 base from V and 4 bases from J, the junction contained 7 bases not matched to a gene. The CDR3 contains 16 residues.